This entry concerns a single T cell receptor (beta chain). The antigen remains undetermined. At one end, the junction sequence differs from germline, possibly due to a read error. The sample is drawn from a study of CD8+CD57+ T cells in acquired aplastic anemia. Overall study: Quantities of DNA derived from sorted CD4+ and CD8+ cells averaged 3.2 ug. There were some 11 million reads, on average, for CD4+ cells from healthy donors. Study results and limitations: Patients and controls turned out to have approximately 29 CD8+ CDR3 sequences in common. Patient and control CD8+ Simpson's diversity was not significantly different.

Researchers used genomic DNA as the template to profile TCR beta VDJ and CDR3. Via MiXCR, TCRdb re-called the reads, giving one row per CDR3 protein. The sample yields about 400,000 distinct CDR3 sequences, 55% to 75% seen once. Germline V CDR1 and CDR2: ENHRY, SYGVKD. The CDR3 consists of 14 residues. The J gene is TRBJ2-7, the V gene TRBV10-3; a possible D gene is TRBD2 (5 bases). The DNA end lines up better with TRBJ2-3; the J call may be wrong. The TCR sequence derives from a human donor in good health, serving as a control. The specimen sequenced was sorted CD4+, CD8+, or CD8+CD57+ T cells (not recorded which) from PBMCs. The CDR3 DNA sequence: TGTGCCATTACGACAAGGCCTAGCACAGATGCGCAGTATTTT. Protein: CAITTRPSTDAQYF.